This is a list of T cell receptor beta chains from one sample in a study of OX40 agonist ivuxolimab in advanced cancers. Profiling relied on immunoSEQ multiplex PCR, and the TCRdb table lists in-frame clones only, not all of them. The sample contains 65,000 to 90,000 clones, approximately 91% of which appear only once. The material sequenced was CD4+ or CD8+ T cells sorted from blood, taken in a trial of the OX40 agonist ivuxolimab. Receptors originate from an adult with an advanced solid tumor such as melanoma, head and neck, liver or kidney cancer. The CDR3 runs from the conserved cysteine through the conserved F or W. A D gene is named only where the DNA matches it firmly. Clone size is shown for a subset of rows, as once, few, many or a class of expanded clone.

size,V,J,D,CDR3,DNA
.,TRBV2,TRBJ1-6,TRBD1,CASSEGGTENNSPLHF,TGTGCCAGCAGTGAAGGGGGGACAGAAAATAATTCACCCCTCCACTTT
.,TRBV11-2,TRBJ1-1,.,CASSLGVNTEAFF,TGTGCCAGCAGCTTAGGGGTGAACACTGAAGCTTTCTTT
.,TRBV18,TRBJ1-4,.,CASSPQANDEKLFF,TGTGCCAGCTCACCACAGGCGAACGATGAAAAACTGTTTTTT
.,TRBV13,TRBJ1-3,.,CASSLTKSGNTIYF,TGTGCCAGCAGCTTAACCAAATCTGGAAACACCATATATTTT
.,TRBV18,TRBJ2-2,.,CASSPYGGELFF,TGTGCCAGCTCACCTTATGGCGGGGAGCTGTTTTTT
.,TRBV28,TRBJ2-3,.,CASRPPWGASTDTQYF,TGTGCCAGCAGACCCCCCTGGGGGGCTTCCACAGATACGCAGTATTTT
.,TRBV7-2,TRBJ2-5,.,CASSLGSQETQYF,TGTGCCAGCAGCTTGGGGTCCCAAGAGACCCAGTACTTC
.,TRBV19,TRBJ2-7,TRBD2,CASSIEGLANEQYF,TGTGCCAGTAGTATAGAAGGACTAGCGAACGAGCAGTACTTC
.,TRBV29-1,TRBJ2-6,.,CSVANQFAGANVLTF,TGCAGCGTTGCGAATCAATTCGCTGGGGCCAACGTCCTGACTTTC
few,TRBV19,TRBJ1-1,.,CASSVTMNTEAFF,TGTGCCAGTAGCGTAACTATGAACACTGAAGCTTTCTTT
.,TRBV5-4,TRBJ1-2,.,CASSLGQLTRNYGYTF,TGTGCCAGCAGCTTAGGCCAGCTGACCAGGAACTATGGCTACACCTTC
.,TRBV18,TRBJ1-1,TRBD1,CASSPPRQGVMNTEAFF,TGTGCCAGCTCACCCCCCAGGCAGGGGGTAATGAACACTGAAGCTTTCTTT
.,TRBV5-1,TRBJ2-7,TRBD1,CASSLTPGDRGSYEQYF,TGCGCCAGCAGCTTAACTCCCGGGGACAGAGGGTCCTACGAGCAGTACTTC
few,TRBV5-4,TRBJ2-2,.,CASSPGEDTGELFF,TGTGCCAGCAGCCCAGGGGAGGACACCGGGGAGCTGTTTTTT
.,TRBV7-8,TRBJ2-1,.,CASSSGRSGLYYNEQFF,TGTGCCAGCAGCTCAGGTAGAAGCGGGCTCTACTACAATGAGCAGTTCTTC
.,TRBV4-1,TRBJ2-7,.,CASSHIVQYF,TGCGCCAGCAGCCACATCGTGCAGTACTTC
.,TRBV5-1,TRBJ1-2,.,CASQAPGGKLWRGYTF,TGCGCCAGCCAGGCCCCGGGAGGGAAACTATGGAGGGGCTACACCTTC
.,TRBV28,TRBJ2-4,.,CASSYPQVNIQYF,TGTGCCAGCAGTTATCCACAGGTGAACATTCAGTACTTC
.,TRBV7-9,TRBJ1-1,.,CASRSGRGTLNTEAFF,TGTGCCAGCAGGTCCGGCCGTGGGACACTGAACACTGAAGCTTTCTTT
once,TRBV5-4,TRBJ1-2,TRBD1,CASSEDRIYGYTF,TGTGCCAGCAGCGAGGACAGGATATATGGCTACACCTTC
.,TRBV5-1,TRBJ2-6,.,CASSLGLGLSGANVLTF,TGCGCCAGCAGCTTGGGTCTCGGCCTCTCTGGGGCCAACGTCCTGACTTTC
.,TRBV11-2,TRBJ1-5,TRBD1,CASSRTGADQPQHF,TGTGCCAGCAGTCGGACAGGGGCGGATCAGCCCCAGCATTTT
.,TRBV9,TRBJ2-5,.,CASSPQTRIETQYF,TGTGCCAGCAGCCCCCAGACTAGGATAGAGACCCAGTACTTC
.,TRBV9,TRBJ1-1,.,CASSAKGVDTEAFF,TGTGCCAGCAGCGCGAAGGGGGTGGACACTGAAGCTTTCTTT
.,TRBV2,TRBJ1-2,TRBD1,CASSPGTGYGYTF,TGTGCCAGCAGTCCCGGGACAGGGTATGGCTACACCTTC
.,TRBV5-1,TRBJ2-2,TRBD1,CASSSDRSTGELFF,TGCGCCAGCAGCTCGGACAGGTCCACCGGGGAGCTGTTTTTT
.,TRBV2,TRBJ1-6,TRBD1,CASGRTGGTPLHF,TGTGCCAGCGGAAGGACAGGCGGGACGCCCCTCCACTTT
.,TRBV11-1,TRBJ2-1,TRBD1,CASSSQGARNSYNEQFF,TGTGCCAGCAGCTCTCAGGGGGCGCGGAACTCCTACAATGAGCAGTTCTTC
.,TRBV15,TRBJ1-4,TRBD1,CATSIQGAQGEKLFF,TGTGCCACCAGCATCCAGGGGGCTCAGGGTGAAAAACTGTTTTTT
.,TRBV7-8,TRBJ1-5,TRBD1,CASSLGTGDGQPQHF,TGTGCCAGCAGCTTAGGGACAGGGGATGGTCAGCCCCAGCATTTT
.,TRBV6-5,TRBJ1-5,.,CASSYTGHRNQPQHF,TGTGCCAGCAGTTACACGGGACACAGAAATCAGCCCCAGCATTTT
.,TRBV6-1,TRBJ1-3,.,CANISGQPGNTIYF,TGTGCCAACATTTCGGGACAACCGGGAAACACCATATATTTT
few,TRBV19,TRBJ2-4,TRBD2,CASSSPGGGTNIQYF,TGTGCCAGTAGTTCCCCCGGGGGGGGGACCAACATTCAGTACTTC